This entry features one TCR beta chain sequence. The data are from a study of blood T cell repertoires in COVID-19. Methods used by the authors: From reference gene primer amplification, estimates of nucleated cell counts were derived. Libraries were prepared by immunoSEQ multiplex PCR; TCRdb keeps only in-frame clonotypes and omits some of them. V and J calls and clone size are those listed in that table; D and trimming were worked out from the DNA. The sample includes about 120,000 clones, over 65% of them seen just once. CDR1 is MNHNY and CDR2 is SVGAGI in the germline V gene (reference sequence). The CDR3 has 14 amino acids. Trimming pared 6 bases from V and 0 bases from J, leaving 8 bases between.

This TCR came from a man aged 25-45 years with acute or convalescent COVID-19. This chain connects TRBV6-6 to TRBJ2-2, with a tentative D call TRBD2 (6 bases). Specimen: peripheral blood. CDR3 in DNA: TGTGCCAGCAGGGGGGACTCGAACACCGGGGAGCTGTTTTTT. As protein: CASRGDSNTGELFF.